Many counts were recorded for the clone carrying this TCR beta chain. Its antigen is unknown. The CDR3 runs 15 residues. Germline assignment: CDR1 LGHNT and CDR2 FRNRAP. V lost 6 bases and J lost 3; bases outside the gene matches: 6. These data belong to a study of T cells in Graves' hyperthyroidism and ophthalmopathy. Across the study: Prior to any treatment, at the point of initial diagnosis, peripheral blood was collected. Notes on the study in general: Most thyroid clonotypes expanded above 0.001 appeared in blood too.

Over 9 ml of fresh peripheral blood supplied the PBMCs. Amplified TCR beta CDR3 regions came from RNA transcripts. The TCR CDR3 first-round RT-PCR relied on the HTBI primer set. Each CDR3 protein gets one entry after TCRdb re-called the multiplex PCR reads with MiXCR. The table lists 250,000 to 350,000 distinct CDR3 sequences, roughly 17% of them singletons, with roughly 33% in the top ten. The clonotype was recovered from a man younger than 45 with Graves' hyperthyroidism. The chain couples TRBV12-5 to TRBJ2-1; 9 bases are a match to TRBD1. Sequenced sample: blood. The CDR3: CASGEGQGDYNEQFF. In DNA, the CDR3 is TGTGCTAGTGGCGAGGGACAGGGTGACTACAATGAGCAGTTCTTC. The full variable domain, completed using reference TRBV12-5 and TRBJ2-1, is DARVTQTPRHKVTEMGQEVTMRCQPILGHNTVFWYRQTMMQGLELLAYFRNRAPLDDSGMPKDRFSAEMPDATLATLKIQPSEPRDSAVYFCASGEGQGDYNEQFFGPGTRLTVL.